The subject of this entry is one T cell receptor (beta chain). Its antigen is not known. These data belong to a study of cytomegalovirus exposure and HLA in healthy donors. Study background: Earlier findings included over 90 million unique TCR beta sequences obtained from 150 million to 200 million T cells. General study results and limits: In terms of immune exposure information, only CMV serostatus was available.

Losses at the gene ends were 4 bases for V and 5 bases for J; bases not matched to a gene: 6. CDR1 SGHKS and CDR2 YYEKEE come from the germline V gene (reference sequence). This CDR3 has 15 residues. 13 Jbeta primers and 60 Vbeta primers were used for the PCR. Original methodology: Some 10 million of the roughly 80 million unique TCR beta chains counted in a later analysis were shared. Clones were sequenced by immunoSEQ multiplex PCR, and TCRdb holds only the in-frame ones, with some missing. D and trimming come from the DNA, and the V and J calls and clone size come from that table. The sample has roughly 97,000 clones; about a tenth are singletons.

This receptor was taken from a man between 45 and 60 years old in good health and CMV-seropositive. Sequencing was performed on PBMCs. The V call is TRBV5-5, the J call TRBJ2-5; TRBD2 matches 12 bases. The CDR3 DNA reads TGTGCCAGCAGCACCCGGCTAGCGGGAGGGGAGACCCAGTACTTC. Its translation: CASSTRLAGGETQYF.